The source of this T cell receptor (beta chain) is a study of cytomegalovirus exposure and HLA in healthy donors. The V gene lost 1 base and the J gene lost 12 bases, with 15 bases spanning the gap. From germline, CDR1 is LNHDA and CDR2 SQIVND (reference sequence). This CDR3 is 13 amino acids long. Sequenced by immunoSEQ multiplex PCR; TCRdb stores in-frame clones only, minus some. The sample lists 80,000 to 90,000 clones, 96% seen once, with 0.78% in the top ten. Of note for this clone: Antigen unknown.

Study-level findings and limits: Cytomegalovirus-associated status was assigned to some 180 TCR beta chains.

The rearrangement links TRBV19 to TRBJ1-2; no firm D call. Material: PBMCs. The clonotype was recovered from a man aged 18 to 29 in good health and CMV-seronegative. DNA for the CDR3: TGTGCCAGTAGTATAGCAGTTCGCGGCCACCACACCTTC. Its translation: CASSIAVRGHHTF. Supplemented by reference TRBV19 and TRBJ1-2, the full variable domain reads DGGITQSPKYLFRKEGQNVTLSCEQNLNHDAMYWYRQDPGQGLRLIYYSQIVNDFQKGDIAEGYSVSREKKESFPLTVTSAQKNPTAFYLCASSIAVRGHHTFGSGTRLTVV.